One and the same sample provided the 19 T cell receptor beta chains below, sequenced in a study of shared clonotypes between healthy human individuals. The protocol was immunoSEQ multiplex PCR, while the TCRdb copy is restricted to in-frame clones and leaves out a portion. Among 1.5 million to 1.9 million clones, 98% were seen once, and the ten largest hold 0.45%. The sequenced sample consisted of naive CD4+ T cells sorted from blood. Subset: CD45RA+ positively selected. These receptors originate from a man aged 25 to 40 in good health.

The genes are TRBV9 and TRBJ2-7; 10 bases agree with TRBD2. J was trimmed by 0 bases and V by 0 bases; bases with no gene match: 12. CDR3 length: 19 residues. Germline loops: CDR1 SGDLS, CDR2 YYNGEE. For the CDR3, the DNA is TGTGCCAGCAGCGTAGGGGCGGGAACTAGCGGGACCGGCTCCTACGAGCAGTACTTC. It specifies CASSVGAGTSGTGSYEQYF.

The rearrangement joins TRBV9 to TRBJ1-1; D is perhaps TRBD1 (6 bases). Germline V CDR1 and CDR2: SGDLS, YYNGEE. V lost 0 bases, J lost 4 bases, and 10 bases lay in between. The CDR3 contains 14 residues. The CDR3 sequence is CASSVDPRGTEAFF. The CDR3 DNA sequence: TGTGCCAGCAGCGTAGATCCCAGGGGCACTGAAGCTTTCTTT.

The gene calls are TRBV2 and TRBJ2-7, with D perhaps TRBD1 (6 bases). CDR3 length: 13 amino acids. V shed 6 bases and J shed 6 bases, with 15 bases lying between them. Germline CDR1 reads SNHLY; CDR2 reads FYNNEI. The CDR3 loop is CASRLDRFGEQYF. Here the CDR3 DNA reads TGTGCCAGCAGGCTTGACAGGTTCGGCGAGCAGTACTTC.

CDR3 residues: CASMALGAGYTF. DNA for the CDR3: TGTGCCAGCATGGCCCTTGGAGCTGGCTACACCTTC. The V and J genes are TRBV25-1 and TRBJ1-2, with no clear D. With 7 bases removed from V and 7 bases from J, the gap between germline ends came to 13 bases. Per the germline V gene, CDR1 is MGHDK and CDR2 is SYGVNS. The CDR3 spans 12 residues.

On this clone: The same CDR3 can be traced to other DNA sequences in this sample. The rearrangement joins TRBV4-2 to TRBJ2-7; maybe TRBD1 (5 bases). The CDR3 is 15 residues long. From germline, CDR1 is LGHNA and CDR2 YNFKEQ. V was clipped by 0 bases and J by 0 bases, with 9 bases between them. The CDR3, as DNA: TGTGCCAGCAGCCAAGATACAGGATCCTCCTACGAGCAGTACTTC. Amino acid sequence: CASSQDTGSSYEQYF.

Only one count was recorded for this clone. V gene TRBV11-2 combines with J gene TRBJ1-2; the D is unclear. V lost 5 bases and J lost 7, with 14 bases in between. CDR1 is SGHAT, CDR2 FQNNGV, per germline. The length of the CDR3 is 13 residues. CDR3 sequence: CASSHLAEFGYTF. The CDR3 coding sequence is TGTGCCAGCAGCCACCTGGCGGAATTTGGCTACACCTTC.

This clone was seen once. V is TRBV19 and J is TRBJ2-1; 7 positions agree with TRBD2. The V segment lost 4 bases and the J segment 2 bases; nucleotides outside the gene matches: 2. CDR1 and CDR2 (germline): LNHDA, SQIVND (reference sequence). This CDR3 is 14 amino acids long. The CDR3: CASSTGGPYNEQFF. CDR3 DNA sequence: TGTGCCAGTAGTACGGGAGGACCCTACAATGAGCAGTTCTTC.

The CDR3 nucleotides read TGTGCCAGCAGCCTCCACCCCGGGACTAGAGGTCACAATGAGCAGTTCTTC. It codes for CASSLHPGTRGHNEQFF. The V and J genes are TRBV7-8 and TRBJ2-1; 8 bases agree with TRBD2. The germline CDR1 and CDR2 sequences are SGHVS and FQNEAQ. With 5 bases clipped from V and 5 bases from J, the junction kept 14 bases outside the gene matches. This CDR3 has 17 residues.

Concerning this clone: Other DNA variants within this sample encode the same CDR3. V usage is TRBV7-2 and J usage is TRBJ1-2, with 8 bases aligning to TRBD1. Germline V CDR1 and CDR2: SGHTA, FQGNSA. This CDR3 contains 14 residues. Trimming cost V 4 bases and J 3 bases; bases outside gene matches: 4. The CDR3, as DNA: TGTGCCAGCAGCTCCAGGGGACAGGACTATGGCTACACCTTC. Its translation: CASSSRGQDYGYTF.

The chain links TRBV2 to TRBJ1-5, with a possible D match to TRBD1 (5 bases). This CDR3 contains 14 residues. Trimming pared 6 bases from V and 4 bases from J, leaving 13 bases between. Germline V gene lookup returns CDR1 SNHLY and CDR2 FYNNEI. For the CDR3, the DNA is TGTGCCAGCAGCGCGGACACCCAAAATCAGCCCCAGCATTTT. Its translation is CASSADTQNQPQHF.

This clone is a singleton in its sample. V is TRBV6-1 and J is TRBJ2-7; D not resolved. The CDR3 contains 13 residues. Trimming took 5 bases from V and 1 from J, leaving 9 bases between them. Germline-derived CDR1 and CDR2 are MNHNS and SASEGT. The CDR3 protein is CASSRTGSYEQYF. CDR3 nucleotide sequence: TGTGCCAGCAGTCGCACTGGATCCTACGAGCAGTACTTC.

This rearrangement joins TRBV19 to TRBJ2-3; D may be TRBD1 or TRBD2 (5 bases each). This CDR3 region has 16 residues. Deletions cut 7 bases from V and 2 bases from J, with 19 bases between. Germline loops: CDR1 LNHDA, CDR2 SQIVND (reference sequence). The CDR3 protein is CASTHNSGRNTDTQYF. The CDR3 nucleotides read TGTGCCAGTACCCATAATTCGGGACGGAACACAGATACGCAGTATTTT. Variable domain in full (rest from reference TRBV19 and TRBJ2-3): DGGITQSPKYLFRKEGQNVTLSCEQNLNHDAMYWYRQDPGQGLRLIYYSQIVNDFQKGDIAEGYSVSREKKESFPLTVTSAQKNPTAFYLCASTHNSGRNTDTQYFGPGTRLTVL.

This clone was detected only once. The V call is TRBV5-1, the J call TRBJ2-2; D unresolved. The CDR3 loop spans 16 amino acids. V lost 4 bases and J 3 bases, leaving 16 bases between the germline ends. Germline CDR1 reads SGHRS; CDR2 reads YFSETQ. The CDR3 reads CASSNIRRSDTGELFF. CDR3 DNA sequence: TGCGCCAGCAGCAACATCCGGCGTTCCGACACCGGGGAGCTGTTTTTT.

As DNA, the CDR3 is TGCAGTGCGGGTCCCTACGAGCAGTACTTC. As protein: CSAGPYEQYF. The chain combines TRBV20-1 with TRBJ2-7, with no clear D. Per the germline V gene, CDR1 is DFQATT and CDR2 is SNEGSKA (reference sequence). Trimming took 6 bases from V and 2 from J, leaving 5 bases between them. This CDR3 contains 10 residues.

The genes are TRBV5-5 and TRBJ1-3; the D gene is possibly TRBD1 (5 bases). V lost 4 bases, J lost 0 bases, and 14 bases lay in between. Germline-derived CDR1 and CDR2 are SGHKS and YYEKEE (reference sequence). CDR3 length equals 16 residues. The DNA of the CDR3 is TGTGCCAGCAGCCCCCGAGAGACAGCCTCTGGAAACACCATATATTTT. Its translation: CASSPRETASGNTIYF.

This clone was counted once. The CDR3 DNA reads as TGCAGCGTTGAAGATCCGGGATCGAACACTGAAGCTTTCTTT. Translation gives CSVEDPGSNTEAFF. V and J are TRBV29-1 and TRBJ1-1; no firm D call. CDR1 is SQVTM and CDR2 is ANQGSEA in the germline V gene. Trimming left V 0 bases short and J 1 base short, with 9 bases between. The CDR3 length is 14 residues. The complete variable domain, with remaining parts taken from reference TRBV29-1 and TRBJ1-1, reads SAVISQKPSRDICQRGTSLTIQCQVDSQVTMMFWYRQQPGQSLTLIATANQGSEATYESGFVIDKFPISRPNLTFSTLTVSNMSPEDSSIYLCSVEDPGSNTEAFFGQGTRLTVV.

V gene TRBV7-2 combines with J gene TRBJ1-2; D gene uncertain. The CDR3 is 11 residues long. Per the germline V gene, CDR1 is SGHTA and CDR2 is FQGNSA. Trimming shortened V by 5 bases and J by 7 bases, and 8 bases separated the two germline ends. Here the CDR3 reads CASSPEGGYTF. The CDR3 bases are TGTGCCAGCAGCCCCGAGGGTGGCTACACCTTC.

The chain has TRBV7-9 and TRBJ2-3; possibly TRBD1 for D (6 bases). CDR3 size: 17 residues. Germline CDR1 SEHNR, CDR2 FQNEAQ (reference sequence). V lost 4 bases and J 2 bases, leaving 19 bases between the germline ends. CDR3 nucleotide sequence: TGTGCCAGCAGCTCCATACGTACAGGGTTGAACACAGATACGCAGTATTTT. It is translated as CASSSIRTGLNTDTQYF.

This clone is a singleton in its sample. The chain couples TRBV5-5 to TRBJ1-1; TRBD1 might be the D (5 bases). The V gene lost 4 bases and the J gene lost 3 bases, with 10 bases spanning the gap. CDR1 is SGHKS and CDR2 is YYEKEE in the germline V gene (reference sequence). This CDR3 is 13 amino acids long. The CDR3 coding sequence is TGTGCCAGCAGCACCAGGGAGGACACTGAAGCTTTCTTT. Its translation is CASSTREDTEAFF.